This T cell receptor beta chain was profiled in a study of memory CD4+ T cells and cytomegalovirus serostatus. Only in-frame clones appear in the TCRdb table, and some are missing; sequencing was by immunoSEQ multiplex PCR. The table includes over 40,000 clones, over 70% detected once. Single viable CD3+CD4+CD8-CD45RO+ cells were sorted as the memory CD4+ T cells. This receptor was identified in an adult in good health and CMV-seronegative. The sequenced sample was memory CD4+ T cells from blood.

CDR3 region: CASRAGGAGETQYF. The CDR3 nucleotides are TGTGCCAGCAGAGCAGGGGGCGCGGGAGAGACCCAGTACTTC. This rearrangement joins TRBV2 to TRBJ2-5, with 8 bases matching TRBD1. The J segment lost 4 bases and the V segment lost 6 bases, leaving 7 bases of the junction unmatched. Germline V gives CDR1 SNHLY, CDR2 FYNNEI. The CDR3 length is 14 residues.